This is a list of T cell receptor beta chains from one sample in a study of T cells after yellow fever vaccination. TCRdb re-derived calls from the 5' RACE reads in MiXCR, one entry per CDR3 protein. Here the sample spans around 60,000 distinct CDR3 sequences, approximately 6.1% being singletons. The sample consisted of PBMCs, either bulk or a sorted T-cell subset (CD4+, CD8+, memory, or dextramer-sorted; not recorded which), taken on the day of the yellow fever booster vaccination. The receptors stem from a man in his late teens or twenties who received the YFV17D yellow fever vaccine. CDR3s include the opening cysteine and the closing phenylalanine or tryptophan. A D gene is named only where the DNA matches it firmly. Clone size appears in some rows only: once, few, many, or a class for an expanded clone.

cdr3_aa cdr3_nt v_call d_call clone_size j_call
CASSAWGAETQYF TGCGCCAGCAGTGCCTGGGGTGCAGAGACCCAGTACTTC TRBV5-1 - - TRBJ2-5
CAISSQGARGTEAFF TGTGCCATCAGCTCACAGGGGGCGAGGGGAACTGAAGCTTTCTTT TRBV10-3 TRBD1 - TRBJ1-1
CASSWSIFAGTNSPLHF TGTGCCAGCAGTTGGAGCATTTTCGCAGGGACAAATTCACCCCTCCACTTT TRBV6-2/TRBV6-3 - many TRBJ1-6
CASSQGGVSTDTQYF TGCGCCAGCAGCCAAGGGGGGGTGAGCACAGATACGCAGTATTTT TRBV4-3 - many TRBJ2-3
CASSTENTGELFF TGTGCCAGCAGCACAGAGAACACCGGGGAGCTGTTTTTT TRBV13 - - TRBJ2-2
CSAWHSQETQYF TGCAGCGCATGGCACAGTCAAGAGACCCAGTACTTC TRBV29-1 - - TRBJ2-5
CASSLPGSPGTEAFF TGTGCCAGCAGCTTGCCAGGCAGCCCGGGCACTGAAGCTTTCTTT TRBV5-6 - - TRBJ1-1
CASREGLVNEQFF TGTGCCAGCAGGGAGGGCCTGGTTAATGAGCAGTTCTTC TRBV6-5 - many TRBJ2-1
CASSQDFLGGGNEQFF TGTGCCAGCAGCCAAGATTTTTTAGGGGGCGGGAATGAGCAGTTCTTC TRBV14 TRBD1 few TRBJ2-1
CASSTGVYSPLHF TGTGCCAGCAGCACAGGGGTTTATTCACCCCTCCACTTT TRBV7-9 TRBD1 many TRBJ1-6
CASSSFGPRELFF TGTGCCAGCAGCTCCTTCGGGCCCAGGGAGCTGTTTTTT TRBV11-2 - - TRBJ2-2
CASSLSTYGGYTF TGTGCCAGCAGCTTGAGCACCTATGGAGGCTACACCTTC TRBV5-4 - - TRBJ1-2
CASSLSGTSEGSWQFF TGTGCCAGCAGCTTATCCGGGACTAGTGAGGGGTCGTGGCAGTTCTTC TRBV7-9 TRBD2 many TRBJ2-1
CASSYPPSYNSPLHF TGTGCCAGCAGTTACCCCCCCTCCTATAATTCACCCCTCCACTTT TRBV6-6 - many TRBJ1-6
CASSYAWTGTNSGANVLTF TGTGCCAGCAGTTATGCCTGGACAGGCACTAACTCTGGGGCCAACGTCCTGACTTTC TRBV6-5 TRBD1 few TRBJ2-6
CASGRTVKNVPQYF TGTGCCAGCGGGCGGACAGTAAAAAATGTGCCCCAGTACTTC TRBV6-5 - many TRBJ2-5
CASSGTGGSPYEQYF TGTGCCAGCAGTGGGACAGGGGGAAGTCCTTACGAGCAGTACTTC TRBV2 TRBD1 many TRBJ2-7
CASSYSWLALQETQYF TGTGCCAGCAGTTACAGCTGGCTCGCGCTACAAGAGACCCAGTACTTC TRBV6-5 - - TRBJ2-5
CSAHRGQGNTEAFF TGCAGTGCCCACCGGGGGCAGGGGAACACTGAAGCTTTCTTT TRBV20-1 - - TRBJ1-1
CASSTSGGGWGNGYTF - TRBV27 - - TRBJ1-2
CASSLGLGGTEAFF TGTGCCAGCAGCTTGGGCCTTGGGGGCACTGAAGCTTTCTTT TRBV7-9 - many TRBJ1-1
CASSYLAGVNNEQFF TGTGCCAGCAGTTACTTAGCGGGGGTTAACAATGAGCAGTTCTTC TRBV6-2/TRBV6-3 TRBD2 many TRBJ2-1